This T cell receptor (beta chain) was sequenced for a study of T cells in localized non-small cell lung cancer (dated by TCRdb to the early 2020s). For the wider study: T cell repertoires of 236 early-stage NSCLC patients were analyzed, with tumors being compared against uninvolved tumor-adjacent lungs. All 240 or so NSCLC patients in the cohort were treatment-naive and had localized lung tumors that were resected. Of the NSCLC patients, roughly 130 were male and approximately 100 were female, and the mean age was approximately 66 years. What the work shows at the level of the full study, not this receptor alone: The highest T cell clonality was observed in uninvolved tumor-adjacent lung, where clonality exceeded that of tumor, suggesting that antigenic responses were more focused in uninvolved tumor-adjacent lung. Higher T cell density in blood was associated with longer overall survival, whereas higher clonality in adjacent lung was associated with shorter survival. Because multi-region tumor sequencing was not performed, intratumor heterogeneity could not be ruled out. A median of about 53 of the top 100 tumor clones were detected in paired uninvolved adjacent lung, and about 29 of these tumor clones were also found among the top 100 clones of the paired uninvolved adjacent lung. Because the study design was exploratory, TCR variables were selected using unadjusted p-values without false-discovery rate correction.

At diagnosis, tumor, uninvolved tumor-adjacent lung and peripheral blood were collected and then preserved as a mix of FFPE and fresh-frozen material. For TCR repertoire profiling, blood samples were analyzed in the form of peripheral blood mononuclear cells. A single count supports this clone. Its specific antigen is unknown. No qualities accompany the bases; no much larger clone lies one base away. Relative to germline, V is 2 bases shorter and J is 5 bases shorter, with 12 bases between their ends. The cysteine opens and the phenylalanine closes a CDR3 of 14 amino acids. Left in the record is the CDR3 DNA by itself, 42 bases read in frame from the first base. The CDR1 and CDR2 encoded by the germline V gene are MRHNA and SNTAGT. TCR beta CDR3 regions were sequenced from DNA using the immunoSEQ Assay. The study's processing was this. T cell density was computed as TCR beta template counts normalized to usable DNA estimated by amplifying housekeeping genes. Richness was estimated using the preseqR package, with extrapolation to 400,000 templates for PBMC samples and to 120,000 templates for tissue samples. Clonality was taken to be one minus Pielou's evenness. To identify tissue-enriched TCRs, differential abundance testing was run on productive amino-acid clonotypes with a minimum total count of 5 and an alpha of 0.1. Repertoire overlap between compartments was quantified with the Jaccard Index and Morisita Overlap Index. TCR beta CDR3s were clustered by GLIPH together with public tetramer-defined viral CDR3s, and at least three viral sequences plus V-gene enrichment were required for viral motifs. Here the immuneACCESS table is served through TCRdb, limited to in-frame sequences with V and J called. Missing clones are a known gap in these copies; in checked studies unresolved V genes cover under half, and the rest lacks a known reason. V and J calls and clone size are those listed in that table; D and trimming were worked out from the DNA. The sample yields about 78,000 clones; 84% were counted once. The top ten clones comprise over 2.5% of the sample.

The chain is assembled from TRBV6-4 and TRBJ1-1, with TRBD1 as a weak D call on 6 bases. The sequencing used peripheral blood, collected before any cancer treatment. This clonotype was sampled from a man between 40 and 75 years old with stage I lung adenocarcinoma. The sequence in DNA is TGTGCCAGCAGTGACACATCCAGGGGTACTGAAGCTTTCTTT. It translates as CASSDTSRGTEAFF.